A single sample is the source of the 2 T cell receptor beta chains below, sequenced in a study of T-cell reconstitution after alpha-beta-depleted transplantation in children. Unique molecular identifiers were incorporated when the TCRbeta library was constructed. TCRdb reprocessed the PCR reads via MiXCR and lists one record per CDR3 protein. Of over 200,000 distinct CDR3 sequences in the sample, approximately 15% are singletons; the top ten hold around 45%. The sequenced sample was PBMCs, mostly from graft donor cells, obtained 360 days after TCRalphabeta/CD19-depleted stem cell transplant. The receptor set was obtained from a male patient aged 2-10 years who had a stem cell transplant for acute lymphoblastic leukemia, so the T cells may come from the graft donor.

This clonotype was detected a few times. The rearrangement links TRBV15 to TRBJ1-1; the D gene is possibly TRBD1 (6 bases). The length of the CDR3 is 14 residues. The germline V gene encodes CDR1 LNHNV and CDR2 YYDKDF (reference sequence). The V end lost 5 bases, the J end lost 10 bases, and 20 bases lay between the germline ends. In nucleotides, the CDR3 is TGTGCCACCAGCGAGGGGGGACCCACCATTGGAGCTTTCTTT. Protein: CATSEGGPTIGAFF.

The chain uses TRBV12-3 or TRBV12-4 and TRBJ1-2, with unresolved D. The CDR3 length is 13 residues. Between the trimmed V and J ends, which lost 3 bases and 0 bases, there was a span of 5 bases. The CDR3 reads CASSFLTNYGYTF. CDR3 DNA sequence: TGTGCCAGCAGTTTCCTGACTAACTATGGCTACACCTTC.